The 10 T cell receptor beta chains listed next were all sequenced from one sample in a study of spatial heterogeneity in lung cancer. Via MiXCR, TCRdb re-called the 5' RACE reads, giving one row per CDR3 protein. The table has 55,000 to 70,000 distinct CDR3 sequences, around 6% seen once. Time point defined: sample taken at primary tumor resection. Sequencing was performed on PBMCs, taken at surgery. These TCRs come from a female donor with early-stage non-small cell lung cancer.

The chain has TRBV11-3 and TRBJ1-1; 9 bases are a match to TRBD1. The CDR3 has 14 residues. V trimming: 4 bases; J trimming: 5 bases; junction bases outside the gene matches: 5. Germline-derived CDR1 and CDR2 are SGHNT and YENEEA. Here the CDR3 DNA reads TGTGCCAGCAGCTCGGGACAGGGTTTGACTGAAGCTTTCTTT. Its translation: CASSSGQGLTEAFF.

This clonotype was observed a few times. This rearrangement joins TRBV20-1 to TRBJ1-5, with D tentatively TRBD1 (5 bases). The CDR3 contains 13 residues. Germline CDR1 and CDR2: DFQATT and SNEGSKA (reference sequence). V shed 5 bases and J shed 2 bases, with 10 bases lying between them. In nucleotides, the CDR3 is TGCAGTGCTGGGGGGGAGGGCAATCAGCCCCAGCATTTT. Its translation: CSAGGEGNQPQHF.

This clonotype has a handful of counts. The DNA of the CDR3 is TGTGCCAGCAGTTTAGCCGGAGATTTTAGCACAGATACGCAGTATTTT. Translating it yields CASSLAGDFSTDTQYF. V is TRBV12-3 or TRBV12-4 and J is TRBJ2-3; D gene uncertain. V lost 0 bases and J 0 bases, leaving 10 bases between the germline ends. The CDR3 runs 16 residues.

Only a few counts were recorded for this clonotype. The V gene is TRBV3-1, the J gene TRBJ1-5; a weak D match, TRBD1 (6 bases). Per the germline V gene, CDR1 is LGHDT and CDR2 is YNNKEL (reference sequence). The V end lost 1 base, the J end lost 5 bases, and 12 bases lay between the germline ends. The CDR3 is 15 residues long. The CDR3 here is CASSQAGGWDQPQHF. Written as DNA, the CDR3 is TGTGCCAGCAGCCAAGCGGGGGGCTGGGATCAGCCCCAGCATTTT.

There are a few counts of this clonotype. J is TRBJ2-7 and V is TRBV7-8; 7 bases line up with TRBD2. There are 17 residues in the CDR3. V shed 0 bases and J 0 bases; nucleotides not matched to a gene: 8. Germline CDR1 is SGHVS and CDR2 is FQNEAQ. As DNA, the CDR3 is TGTGCCAGCAGCTTAGCGCAGTGGGGGGGTGTCTCCTACGAGCAGTACGTC. This sequence encodes CASSLAQWGGVSYEQYV.

This clonotype occurred a few times. The chain employs TRBV9 and TRBJ1-6; D not resolved. V was cut by 3 bases and J by 6 bases, with 16 bases left in between. In germline, CDR1 is SGDLS, CDR2 YYNGEE. The CDR3 runs to 16 residues. CDR3 bases: TGTGCCAGCAGCGACGGCGCGGGGATCTTTAATTCACCCCTCCACTTT. It encodes CASSDGAGIFNSPLHF.

The chain joins TRBV6-1 to TRBJ2-5; D ambiguous. Germline CDR1 and CDR2: MNHNS and SASEGT. This CDR3 comprises 11 residues. Trimming pared 5 bases from V and 4 bases from J, leaving 5 bases between. CDR3 amino acids: CASSNTETQYF. The CDR3 DNA reads as TGTGCCAGCAGTAACACAGAGACCCAGTACTTC.

The chain employs TRBV6-2 or TRBV6-3 and TRBJ1-6; D uncertain. This CDR3 spans 16 amino acids. V was pared by 6 bases and J by 4 bases, with 16 bases between. Germline V gives CDR1 MNHEY, CDR2 SVGEGT. The DNA of the CDR3 is TGTGCCAGCAGACCCACCTTCACGGAATATAATTCACCCCTCCACTTT. Amino acid sequence: CASRPTFTEYNSPLHF.

The V and J genes are TRBV24-1 and TRBJ2-3, with 8 bases matching TRBD2. This CDR3 comprises 13 residues. V lost 8 bases to trimming and J lost 5 bases; unmatched junction nucleotides: 5. CDR1 KGHDR and CDR2 SFDVKD come from the germline V gene. The CDR3: CATNDGGEDTQYF. CDR3 nucleotides: TGTGCCACCAATGACGGGGGGGAAGATACGCAGTATTTT.

The count of this clonotype is one. The chain combines TRBV23-1 with TRBJ1-1; D is perhaps TRBD1 (6 bases). TRBV23-1 falls under the ORF class, with uncertain function. The CDR3 loop spans 16 amino acids. V was shortened by 3 bases and J by 4 bases, with 18 bases between the two germline ends. The CDR3 loop reads CASSHLQGVGLTEAFF. The CDR3 region has the DNA TGCGCCAGCAGTCATCTACAGGGTGTGGGACTCACTGAAGCTTTCTTT.